These 10 T cell receptor beta chains came from one sample sequenced in a study of OX40 agonist ivuxolimab in advanced cancers. Here immunoSEQ multiplex PCR was the method, and the copy in TCRdb shows in-frame clones only, minus some. The data show 77,000 or so clones, more than 70% seen once. The source material was CD4+ or CD8+ T cells sorted from blood, sampled in a trial of the OX40 agonist ivuxolimab. The receptors were sampled from an adult with an advanced solid tumor such as melanoma, head and neck, liver or kidney cancer.

The rearrangement links TRBV11-3 to TRBJ2-7; D might be TRBD2 (5 bases). CDR1 SGHNT and CDR2 YENEEA come from the germline V gene. The CDR3 extends over 15 amino acids. Trimming pared 4 bases from V and 7 bases from J, leaving 20 bases between. In DNA, the CDR3 is TGTGCCAGCAGCTCTGCAGCCGGGGAGTGGCAGGAGCAGTACTTC. Its translation: CASSSAAGEWQEQYF.

The chain uses TRBV19 and TRBJ1-1, with D possibly matching TRBD1 (5 bases). Germline CDR1 LNHDA, CDR2 SQIVND (reference sequence). This CDR3 is 12 amino acids long. Trimming removed 9 bases from V and 10 bases from J, with 18 bases in between. In nucleotides, the CDR3 is TGTGCCAGCAGAGACAGCGGGTGGGGAGCTTTCTTT. Translated, it gives CASRDSGWGAFF.

This chain uses TRBV9 with TRBJ1-4; D is unresolved. The V end lost 0 bases, the J end lost 0 bases, and 6 bases lay between the germline ends. The CDR3 is 15 amino acids. Germline values: CDR1 SGDLS, CDR2 YYNGEE. The CDR3 loop reads CASSVGGTTNEKLFF. The CDR3 DNA reads as TGTGCCAGCAGCGTAGGAGGGACAACTAATGAAAAACTGTTTTTT.

This clone showed up just a few times. The CDR3 region has the DNA TGTGCCAGCAGTGAGGGAGCAGGCTACACCTTC. As protein: CASSEGAGYTF. The J gene is TRBJ1-2, the V gene TRBV25-1; D gene ambiguous. CDR1 is MGHDK, CDR2 SYGVNS, per germline. This CDR3 has 11 residues. V shed 3 bases and J shed 8 bases, with 7 bases lying between them.

This chain joins TRBV7-9 and TRBJ2-7, with 8 bases that match TRBD2. Per germline, CDR1 SEHNR and CDR2 FQNEAQ (reference sequence). The V segment lost 3 bases and the J segment 4 bases; nucleotides outside the gene matches: 5. This CDR3 has 14 residues. CDR3: CASSFPGGGYEQYF. The DNA of the CDR3 is TGTGCCAGCAGCTTCCCCGGGGGGGGGTACGAGCAGTACTTC.

The rearrangement uses TRBV15 and TRBJ2-6; D perhaps matches TRBD2 (7 bases). The CDR3 has 17 amino acids. Germline loops: CDR1 LNHNV, CDR2 YYDKDF (reference sequence). Trimming took off 3 bases at V and 0 bases at J, with 12 bases between the two ends. Here the CDR3 reads CATSRKGGASGANVLTF. In DNA, the CDR3 is TGTGCCACCAGCAGGAAGGGGGGGGCCTCTGGGGCCAACGTCCTGACTTTC.

The V gene is TRBV27, the J gene TRBJ2-5, with D tentatively TRBD1 (6 bases). The CDR3 spans 15 residues. Germline V lookup: CDR1 MNHEY, CDR2 SMNVEV (reference sequence). Trimming shortened V by 7 bases and J by 6 bases, and 21 bases separated the two germline ends. CDR3 bases: TGTGCCAGCAACCTAACAAACAGGGCCAGAAAGACCCAGTACTTC. Protein product: CASNLTNRARKTQYF.

V is TRBV19 and J is TRBJ1-6, with D maybe TRBD1 (6 bases). CDR1 LNHDA and CDR2 SQIVND come from the germline V gene (reference sequence). This CDR3 is built from 14 residues. The V and J ends lost 6 bases and 10 bases respectively, with 16 bases between them. DNA of the CDR3: TGTGCCAGTAGCCCCTACAGGGAAGGATCACCCCTCCACTTT. It yields the protein CASSPYREGSPLHF.

The chain uses TRBV5-6 and TRBJ1-5, with a possible D match to TRBD1 (5 bases). The CDR3 runs 16 residues. The germline CDR1 and CDR2 sequences are SGHDT and YYEEEE. V was trimmed by 4 bases and J by 5 bases, leaving 19 bases between them. The CDR3 spells CASSLSRDHRDQPQHF. DNA for the CDR3: TGTGCCAGCAGCCTCAGCCGGGACCACCGGGATCAGCCCCAGCATTTT. The full variable domain, completed using reference TRBV5-6 and TRBJ1-5, is DAGVTQSPTHLIKTRGQQVTLRCSPKSGHDTVSWYQQALGQGPQFIFQYYEEEERQRGNFPDRFSGHQFPNYSSELNVNALLLGDSALYLCASSLSRDHRDQPQHFGDGTRLSIL.

V and J are TRBV5-6 and TRBJ2-2, with D hard to call. The CDR3 covers 12 residues. CDR1 is SGHDT, CDR2 YYEEEE, per germline. The germline V and J ends were trimmed by 9 bases and 5 bases, with 11 bases remaining between them. CDR3 region: CATNDRTGELFF. CDR3 nucleotides: TGTGCCACAAACGACCGTACCGGGGAGCTGTTTTTT.